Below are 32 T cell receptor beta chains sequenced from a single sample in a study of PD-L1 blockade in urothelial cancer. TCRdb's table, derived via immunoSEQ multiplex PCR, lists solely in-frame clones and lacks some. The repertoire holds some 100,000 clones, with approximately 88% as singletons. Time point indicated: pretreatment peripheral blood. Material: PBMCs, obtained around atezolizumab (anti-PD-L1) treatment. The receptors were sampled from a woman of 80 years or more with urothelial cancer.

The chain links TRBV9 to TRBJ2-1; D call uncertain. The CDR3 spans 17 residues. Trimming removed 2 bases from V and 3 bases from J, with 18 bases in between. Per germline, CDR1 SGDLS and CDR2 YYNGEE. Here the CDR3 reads CASSVALDQAFYNEQFF. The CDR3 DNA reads TGTGCCAGCAGCGTCGCCCTGGATCAGGCCTTCTACAATGAGCAGTTCTTC.

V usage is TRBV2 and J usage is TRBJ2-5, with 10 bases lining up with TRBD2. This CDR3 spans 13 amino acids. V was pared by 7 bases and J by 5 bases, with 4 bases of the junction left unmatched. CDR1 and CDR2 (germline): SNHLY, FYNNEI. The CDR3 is CASIAGGWETQYF. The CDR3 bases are TGTGCCAGCATAGCGGGAGGATGGGAGACCCAGTACTTC.

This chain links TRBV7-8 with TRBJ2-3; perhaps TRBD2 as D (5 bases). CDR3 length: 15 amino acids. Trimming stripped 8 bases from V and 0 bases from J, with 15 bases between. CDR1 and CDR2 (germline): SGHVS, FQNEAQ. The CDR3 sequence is CASGRGGDSTDTQYF. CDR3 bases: TGTGCCAGCGGCCGGGGTGGTGACAGCACAGATACGCAGTATTTT.

CDR3 sequence: CAWIIGGMAEQFF. CDR3 DNA: TGTGCCTGGATCATTGGCGGGATGGCTGAGCAGTTCTTC. The chain couples TRBV30 to TRBJ2-1; D possibly corresponds to TRBD2 (6 bases). This CDR3 has 13 amino acids. Germline lookup yields CDR1 GTSNPN and CDR2 SVGIG (reference sequence). The V and J ends lost 4 bases and 9 bases respectively, with 16 bases between them.

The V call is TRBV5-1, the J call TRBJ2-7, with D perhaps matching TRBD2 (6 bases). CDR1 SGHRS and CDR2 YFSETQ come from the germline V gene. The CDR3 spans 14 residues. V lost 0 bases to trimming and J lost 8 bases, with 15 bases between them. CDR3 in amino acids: CASSLDGTPRQQYF. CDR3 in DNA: TGCGCCAGCAGCTTGGACGGGACTCCGAGGCAGCAGTACTTC.

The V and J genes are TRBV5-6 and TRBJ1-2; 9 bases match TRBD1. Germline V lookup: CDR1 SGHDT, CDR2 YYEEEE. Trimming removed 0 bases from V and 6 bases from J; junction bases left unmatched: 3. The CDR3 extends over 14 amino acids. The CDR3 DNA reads TGTGCCAGCAGCTTGGTGACAGGGGGTGATGGCTACACCTTC. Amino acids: CASSLVTGGDGYTF.

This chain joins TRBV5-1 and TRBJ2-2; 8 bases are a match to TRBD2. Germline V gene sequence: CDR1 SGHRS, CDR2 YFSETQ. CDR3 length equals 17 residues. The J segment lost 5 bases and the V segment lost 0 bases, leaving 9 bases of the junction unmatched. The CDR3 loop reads CASSLAGTSGKTGELFF. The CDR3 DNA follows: TGCGCCAGCAGCTTGGCTGGTACTAGCGGAAAAACCGGGGAGCTGTTTTTT.

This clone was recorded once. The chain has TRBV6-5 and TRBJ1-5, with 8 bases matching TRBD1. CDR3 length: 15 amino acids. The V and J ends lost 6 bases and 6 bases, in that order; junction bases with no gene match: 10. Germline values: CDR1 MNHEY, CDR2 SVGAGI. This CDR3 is CASRQTGVVGQPQHF. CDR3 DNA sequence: TGTGCCAGCAGACAGACAGGGGTAGTTGGTCAGCCCCAGCATTTT.

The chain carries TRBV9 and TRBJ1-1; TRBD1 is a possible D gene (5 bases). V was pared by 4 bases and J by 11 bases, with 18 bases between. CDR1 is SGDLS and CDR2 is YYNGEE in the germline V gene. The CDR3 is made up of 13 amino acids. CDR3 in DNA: TGTGCCAGCAGCTCCTCGGGCCAGGGTAGGGCTTTCTTT. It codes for CASSSSGQGRAFF.

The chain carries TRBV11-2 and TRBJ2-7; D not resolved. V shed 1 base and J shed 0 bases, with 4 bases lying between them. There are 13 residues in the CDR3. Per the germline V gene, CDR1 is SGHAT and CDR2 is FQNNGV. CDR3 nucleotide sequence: TGTGCCAGCAGCTTAGGTAGCTCCTACGAGCAGTACTTC. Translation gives CASSLGSSYEQYF.

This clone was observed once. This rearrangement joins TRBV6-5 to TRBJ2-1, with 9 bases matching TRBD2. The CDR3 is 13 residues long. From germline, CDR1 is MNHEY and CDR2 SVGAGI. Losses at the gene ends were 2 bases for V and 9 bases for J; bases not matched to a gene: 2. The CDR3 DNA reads TGTGCCAGCAGTTACGGCGGGAGGGCTGAGCAGTTCTTC. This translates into CASSYGGRAEQFF.

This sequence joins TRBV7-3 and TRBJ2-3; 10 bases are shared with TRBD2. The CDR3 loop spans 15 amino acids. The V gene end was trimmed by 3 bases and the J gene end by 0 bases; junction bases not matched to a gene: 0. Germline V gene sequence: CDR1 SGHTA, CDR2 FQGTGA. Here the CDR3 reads CASSLTSGSTDTQYF. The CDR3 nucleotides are TGTGCCAGCAGCTTGACTAGCGGGAGCACAGATACGCAGTATTTT.

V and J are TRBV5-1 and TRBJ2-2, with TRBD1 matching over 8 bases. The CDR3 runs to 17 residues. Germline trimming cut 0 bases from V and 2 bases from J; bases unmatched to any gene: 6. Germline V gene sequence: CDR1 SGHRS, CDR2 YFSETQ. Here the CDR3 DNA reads TGCGCCAGCAGCTTGGCCGGGACAGGCCGAAACACCGGGGAGCTGTTTTTT. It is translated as CASSLAGTGRNTGELFF.

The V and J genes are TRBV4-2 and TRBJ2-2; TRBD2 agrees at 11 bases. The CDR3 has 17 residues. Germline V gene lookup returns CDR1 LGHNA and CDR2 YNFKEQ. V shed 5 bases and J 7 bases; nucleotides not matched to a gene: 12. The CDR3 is CASSGIAGGRNHGELFF. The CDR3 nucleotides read TGTGCCAGCAGCGGGATAGCGGGAGGGCGAAATCACGGGGAGCTGTTTTTT.

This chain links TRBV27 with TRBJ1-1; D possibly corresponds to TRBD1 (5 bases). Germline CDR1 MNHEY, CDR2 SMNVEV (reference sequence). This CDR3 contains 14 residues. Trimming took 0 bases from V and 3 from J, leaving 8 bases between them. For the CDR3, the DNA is TGTGCCAGCAGTTTATCGTCAGGGTACACTGAAGCTTTCTTT. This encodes CASSLSSGYTEAFF.

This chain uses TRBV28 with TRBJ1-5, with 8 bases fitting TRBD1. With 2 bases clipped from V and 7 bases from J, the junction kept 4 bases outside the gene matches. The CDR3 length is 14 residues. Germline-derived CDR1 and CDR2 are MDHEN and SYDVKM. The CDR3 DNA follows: TGTGCCAGCAGTTTAGGCAGGGGGCGGCAGCCCCAGCATTTT. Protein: CASSLGRGRQPQHF. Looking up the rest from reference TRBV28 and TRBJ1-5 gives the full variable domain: DVKVTQSSRYLVKRTGEKVFLECVQDMDHENMFWYRQDPGLGLRLIYFSYDVKMKEKGDIPEGYSVSREKKERFSLILESASTNQTSMYLCASSLGRGRQPQHFGDGTRLSIL.

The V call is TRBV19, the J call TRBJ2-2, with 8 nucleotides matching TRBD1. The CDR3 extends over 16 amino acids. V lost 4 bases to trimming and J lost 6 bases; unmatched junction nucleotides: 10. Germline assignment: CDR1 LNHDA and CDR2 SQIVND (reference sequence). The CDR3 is CASSTRTGLEAGELFF. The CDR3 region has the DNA TGTGCCAGTAGTACCAGGACAGGGTTGGAGGCCGGGGAGCTGTTTTTT.

The CDR3 sequence: CASSPGTSGRGNEQFF. In nucleotides, the CDR3 is TGCGCCAGCAGCCCGGGGACTAGCGGGAGGGGGAATGAGCAGTTCTTC. V usage is TRBV5-1 and J usage is TRBJ2-1; 16 positions agree with TRBD2. This CDR3 has 16 amino acids. J was trimmed by 7 bases and V by 4 bases; bases with no gene match: 5. Looked up from germline, CDR1 is SGHRS and CDR2 is YFSETQ.

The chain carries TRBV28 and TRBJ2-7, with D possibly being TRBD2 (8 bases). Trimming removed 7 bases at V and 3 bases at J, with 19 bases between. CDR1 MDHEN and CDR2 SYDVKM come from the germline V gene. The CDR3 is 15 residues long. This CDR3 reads CASTPRGGTVYEQYF. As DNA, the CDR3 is TGTGCCAGCACCCCTCGGGGGGGGACAGTCTACGAGCAGTACTTC.

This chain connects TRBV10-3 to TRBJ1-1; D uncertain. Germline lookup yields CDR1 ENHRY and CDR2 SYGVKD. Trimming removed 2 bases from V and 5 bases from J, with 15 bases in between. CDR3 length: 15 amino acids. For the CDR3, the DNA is TGTGCCATCAGTGAGGCGTCGGCAGGCGCGACTGAAGCTTTCTTT. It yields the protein CAISEASAGATEAFF.

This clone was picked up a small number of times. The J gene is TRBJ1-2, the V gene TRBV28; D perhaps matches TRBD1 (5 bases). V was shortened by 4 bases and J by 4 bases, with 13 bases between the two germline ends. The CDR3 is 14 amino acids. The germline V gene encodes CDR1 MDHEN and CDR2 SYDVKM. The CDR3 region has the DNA TGTGCCAGCAGTTCGGAGGGACCGATCTATGGCTACACCTTC. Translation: CASSSEGPIYGYTF.

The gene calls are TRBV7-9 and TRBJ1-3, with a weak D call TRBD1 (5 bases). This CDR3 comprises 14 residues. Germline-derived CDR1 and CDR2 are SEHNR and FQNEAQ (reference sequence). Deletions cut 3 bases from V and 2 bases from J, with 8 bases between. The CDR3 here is CASSFETAGNTIYF. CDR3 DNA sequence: TGTGCCAGCAGCTTCGAGACAGCTGGAAACACCATATATTTT.

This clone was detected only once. In DNA form, the CDR3 reads TGCGCCAGCAGCTTGGAGCGGGGAACCTACGAGCAGTACTTC. As protein: CASSLERGTYEQYF. The gene calls are TRBV5-1 and TRBJ2-7; 7 bases fit TRBD2. Trimming at V came to 0 bases and at J to 2 bases, leaving 2 bases not matched to a gene. The germline V gene encodes CDR1 SGHRS and CDR2 YFSETQ. This CDR3 region has 14 residues.

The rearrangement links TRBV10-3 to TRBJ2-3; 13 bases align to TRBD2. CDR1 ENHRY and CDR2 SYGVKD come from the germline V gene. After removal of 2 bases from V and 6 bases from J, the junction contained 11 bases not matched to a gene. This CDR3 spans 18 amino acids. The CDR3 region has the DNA TGTGCCATCAGTGAGGCGAGACCGGGACTAGCGGGACTGGATACGCAGTATTTT. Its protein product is CAISEARPGLAGLDTQYF.

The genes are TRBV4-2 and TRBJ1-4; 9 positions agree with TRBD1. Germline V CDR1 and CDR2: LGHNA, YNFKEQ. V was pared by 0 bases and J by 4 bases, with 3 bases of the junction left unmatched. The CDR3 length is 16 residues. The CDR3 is CASSQDPGQGNEKLFF. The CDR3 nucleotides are TGTGCCAGCAGCCAAGACCCGGGACAGGGTAATGAAAAACTGTTTTTT.

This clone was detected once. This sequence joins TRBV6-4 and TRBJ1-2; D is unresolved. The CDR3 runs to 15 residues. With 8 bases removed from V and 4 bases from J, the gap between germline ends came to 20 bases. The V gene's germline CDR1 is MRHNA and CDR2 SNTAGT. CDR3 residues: CASPCLRAAFYGYTF. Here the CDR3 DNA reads TGTGCCAGCCCATGCTTGAGGGCTGCGTTCTATGGCTACACCTTC.

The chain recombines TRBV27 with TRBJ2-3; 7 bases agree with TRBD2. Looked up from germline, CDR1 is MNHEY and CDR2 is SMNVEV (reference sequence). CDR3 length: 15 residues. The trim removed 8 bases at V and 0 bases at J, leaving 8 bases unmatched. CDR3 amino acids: CASGRTSASTDTQYF. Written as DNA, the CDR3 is TGTGCCAGCGGGAGAACTAGCGCCAGCACAGATACGCAGTATTTT.

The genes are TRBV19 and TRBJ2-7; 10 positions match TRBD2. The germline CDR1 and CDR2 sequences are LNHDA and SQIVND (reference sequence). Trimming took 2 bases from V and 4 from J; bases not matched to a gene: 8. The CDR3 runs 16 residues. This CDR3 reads CASSIPSASGRYEQYF. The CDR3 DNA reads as TGTGCCAGTAGTATACCGTCGGCTAGCGGGAGATACGAGCAGTACTTC.

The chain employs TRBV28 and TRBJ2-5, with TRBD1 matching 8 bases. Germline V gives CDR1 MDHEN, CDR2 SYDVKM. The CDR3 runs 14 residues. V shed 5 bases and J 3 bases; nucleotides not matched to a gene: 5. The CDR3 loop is CASSPSDREETQYF. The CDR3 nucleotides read TGTGCCAGCAGTCCATCGGACAGGGAAGAGACCCAGTACTTC. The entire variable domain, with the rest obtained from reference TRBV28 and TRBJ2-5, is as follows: DVKVTQSSRYLVKRTGEKVFLECVQDMDHENMFWYRQDPGLGLRLIYFSYDVKMKEKGDIPEGYSVSREKKERFSLILESASTNQTSMYLCASSPSDREETQYFGPGTRLLVL.

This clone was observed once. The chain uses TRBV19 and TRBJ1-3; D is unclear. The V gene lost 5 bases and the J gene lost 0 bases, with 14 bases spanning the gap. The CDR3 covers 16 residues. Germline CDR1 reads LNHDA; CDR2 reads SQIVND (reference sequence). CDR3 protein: CASSPDVGVSGNTIYF. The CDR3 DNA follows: TGTGCCAGTAGTCCCGATGTAGGAGTCTCTGGAAACACCATATATTTT. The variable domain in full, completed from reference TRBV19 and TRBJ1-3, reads DGGITQSPKYLFRKEGQNVTLSCEQNLNHDAMYWYRQDPGQGLRLIYYSQIVNDFQKGDIAEGYSVSREKKESFPLTVTSAQKNPTAFYLCASSPDVGVSGNTIYFGEGSWLTVV.

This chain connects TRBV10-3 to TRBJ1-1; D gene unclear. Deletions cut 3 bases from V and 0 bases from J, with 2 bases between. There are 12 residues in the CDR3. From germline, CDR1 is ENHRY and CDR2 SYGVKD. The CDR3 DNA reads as TGTGCCATCAGTGATATGAACACTGAAGCTTTCTTT. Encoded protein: CAISDMNTEAFF.

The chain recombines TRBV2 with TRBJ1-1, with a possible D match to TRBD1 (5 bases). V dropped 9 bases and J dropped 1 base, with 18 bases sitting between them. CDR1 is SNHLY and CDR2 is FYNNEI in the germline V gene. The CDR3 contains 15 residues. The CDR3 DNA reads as TGTGCCAGTCGGAGTCAGGGTGTCGCGAACACTGAAGCTTTCTTT. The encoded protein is CASRSQGVANTEAFF.